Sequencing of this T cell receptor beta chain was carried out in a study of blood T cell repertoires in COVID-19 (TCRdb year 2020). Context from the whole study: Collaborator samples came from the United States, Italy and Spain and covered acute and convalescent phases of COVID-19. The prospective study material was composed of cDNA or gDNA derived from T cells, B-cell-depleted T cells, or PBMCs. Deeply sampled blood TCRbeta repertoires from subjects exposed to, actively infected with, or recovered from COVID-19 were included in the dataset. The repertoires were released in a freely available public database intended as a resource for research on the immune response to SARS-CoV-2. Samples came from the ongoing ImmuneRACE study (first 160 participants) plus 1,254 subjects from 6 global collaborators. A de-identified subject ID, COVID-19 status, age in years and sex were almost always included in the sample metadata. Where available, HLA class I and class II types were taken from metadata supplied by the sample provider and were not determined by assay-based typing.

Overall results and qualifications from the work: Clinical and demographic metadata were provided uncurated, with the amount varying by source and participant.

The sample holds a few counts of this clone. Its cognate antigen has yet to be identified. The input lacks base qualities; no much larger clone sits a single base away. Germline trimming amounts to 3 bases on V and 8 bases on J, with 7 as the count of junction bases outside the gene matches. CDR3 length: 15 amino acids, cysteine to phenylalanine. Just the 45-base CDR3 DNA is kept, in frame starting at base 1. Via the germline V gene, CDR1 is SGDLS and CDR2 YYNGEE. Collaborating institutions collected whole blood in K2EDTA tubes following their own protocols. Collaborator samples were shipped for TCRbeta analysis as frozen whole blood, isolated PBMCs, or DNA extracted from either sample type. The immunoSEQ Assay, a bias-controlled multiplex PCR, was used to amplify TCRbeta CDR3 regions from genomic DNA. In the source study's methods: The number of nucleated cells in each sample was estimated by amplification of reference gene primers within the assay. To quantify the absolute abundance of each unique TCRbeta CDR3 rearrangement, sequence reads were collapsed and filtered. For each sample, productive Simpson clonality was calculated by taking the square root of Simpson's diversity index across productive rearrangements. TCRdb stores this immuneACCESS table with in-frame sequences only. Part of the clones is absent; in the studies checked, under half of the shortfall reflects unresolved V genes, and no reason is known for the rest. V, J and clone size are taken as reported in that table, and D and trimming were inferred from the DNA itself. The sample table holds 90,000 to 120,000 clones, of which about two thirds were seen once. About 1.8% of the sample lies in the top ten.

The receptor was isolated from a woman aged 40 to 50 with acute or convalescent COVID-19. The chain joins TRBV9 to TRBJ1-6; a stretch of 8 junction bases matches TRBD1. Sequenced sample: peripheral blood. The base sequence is TGTGCCAGCAGCGGGGGACAGGTCCACGATTCACCCCTCCACTTT. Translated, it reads CASSGGQVHDSPLHF.